The table lists the clone carrying this T cell receptor (beta chain) with a few counts. Antigen: not known. Built from TCR beta cDNA, the libraries had unique molecular identifiers in them. TCRdb fed the PCR reads into MiXCR, producing one record per CDR3 protein. The data show some 800,000 distinct CDR3 sequences, 46% seen once. Germline CDR1 reads SEHNR; CDR2 reads FQNEAQ (reference sequence). The CDR3 totals 15 residues. V dropped 5 bases and J dropped 5 bases, with 18 bases sitting between them. This record belongs to a study of post-analysis software for immune sequencing data. Overall study: Both relapsing-remitting and secondary progressive multiple sclerosis featured among the disease courses, as did progressive-relapsing multiple sclerosis. Study-level points and caveats: In patients, TRBV5-6, TRBV5-1 and TRBV20-1 belonged to five TRBV segments found more frequently than in controls. Normalized Chao1 diversity was significantly lower in multiple sclerosis patients than in controls. Samples prepared in the same batch strongly co-clustered by F measure.

The material sequenced was blood. This chain links TRBV7-9 with TRBJ2-5; perhaps D is TRBD1 or TRBD2 (5 bases each). The receptor comes from a girl aged 5 to 17 with multiple sclerosis. CDR3 protein: CASSPPGRGSETQYF. The CDR3 DNA is TGTGCCAGCAGCCCCCCAGGTCGGGGCTCGGAGACCCAGTACTTC.